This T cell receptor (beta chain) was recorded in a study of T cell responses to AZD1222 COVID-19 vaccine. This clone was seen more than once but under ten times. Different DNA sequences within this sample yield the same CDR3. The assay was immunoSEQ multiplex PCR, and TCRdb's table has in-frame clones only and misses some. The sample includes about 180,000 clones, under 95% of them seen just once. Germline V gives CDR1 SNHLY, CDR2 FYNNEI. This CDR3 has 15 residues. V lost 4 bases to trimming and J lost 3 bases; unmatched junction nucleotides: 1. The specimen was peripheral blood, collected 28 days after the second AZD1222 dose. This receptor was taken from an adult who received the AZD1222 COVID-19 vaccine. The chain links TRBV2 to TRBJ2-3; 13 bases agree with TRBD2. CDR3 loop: CASSGLAGGTDTQYF. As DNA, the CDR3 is TGTGCCAGCAGTGGACTAGCGGGGGGAACAGATACGCAGTATTTT.